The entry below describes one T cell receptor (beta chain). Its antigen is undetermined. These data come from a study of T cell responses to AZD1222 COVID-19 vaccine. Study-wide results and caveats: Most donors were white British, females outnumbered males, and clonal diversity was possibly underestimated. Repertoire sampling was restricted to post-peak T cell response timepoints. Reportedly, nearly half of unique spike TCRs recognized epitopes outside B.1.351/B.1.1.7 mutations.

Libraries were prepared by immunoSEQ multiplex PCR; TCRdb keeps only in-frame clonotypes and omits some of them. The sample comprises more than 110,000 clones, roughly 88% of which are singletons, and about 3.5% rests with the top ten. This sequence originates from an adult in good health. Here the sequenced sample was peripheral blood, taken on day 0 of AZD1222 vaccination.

CDR3 nucleotide sequence: TGTGCCAGCAGGGTCGGTGGAAACACCATATATTTT. It yields the protein CASRVGGNTIYF. The rearrangement joins TRBV11-2 to TRBJ1-3; no clear D. CDR1 SGHAT and CDR2 FQNNGV come from the germline V gene. V was clipped by 6 bases and J by 3 bases, with 6 bases between them. The CDR3 length is 12 residues.